Below, one TCR beta chain is given with its context. This sample is part of a study of blood T cell repertoires in COVID-19. About the research overall: Donors in the United States, Italy and Spain gave samples during acute or convalescent COVID-19. PBMCs, B-cell-depleted T cells, or T cells were the source of the cDNA or gDNA that made up the material.

Clones were read by immunoSEQ multiplex PCR, and TCRdb kept only the in-frame ones, dropping some. The sample has about 280,000 clones, approximately 85% seen once. Clinical histories supplied by participants themselves formed the basis of cohort assignment. Cohort 3 recovered donors had two negative PCRs, clearance, or symptom resolution. The CDR3 extends over 13 amino acids. The V end was cut by 1 base, the J end by 10 bases, with 12 bases between. Germline CDR1 is LGHDT and CDR2 is YNNKEL (reference sequence). This TCR derives from a woman aged 30 to 39 who had recovered from COVID-19. This chain uses TRBV3-1 (or the pseudogene TRBV3-2) with TRBJ2-3, with a tentative D call TRBD2 (6 bases). The sequenced material came from PBMCs or T cells enriched from blood (not recorded which). In DNA, the CDR3 is TGTGCCAGCAGCCAAGGATCTACGGGGGCGCAGTATTTT. It yields the protein CASSQGSTGAQYF.